This T cell receptor (beta chain) was found in a study of T cell responses to AZD1222 COVID-19 vaccine. Study-wide results and limits: At baseline, just a handful of AZD1222 recipients tested seropositive.

Using immunoSEQ multiplex PCR, the repertoire was profiled, and TCRdb retains in-frame clones only, with some absent. The top ten clones hold roughly 4.9% of a sample with some 90,000 clones, about 89% of them seen once. Regarding this clone: Its cognate antigen is unknown.

Germline CDR1 is MNHNY and CDR2 is SVGAGI (reference sequence). The CDR3 runs 13 residues. V was clipped by 7 bases and J by 5 bases, with 15 bases between them. This TCR was sampled from an adult who received the AZD1222 COVID-19 vaccine. The chain uses TRBV6-6 and TRBJ2-7; D possibly matches TRBD1 or TRBD2 (5 bases each). The material was peripheral blood, obtained 28 days after the second AZD1222 dose. This chain's CDR3 is CASKKSGADEQYF. The CDR3 DNA reads TGTGCCAGCAAAAAATCCGGGGCTGACGAGCAGTACTTC.